This TCR beta chain was documented in a study of graft-versus-host responses after intestinal transplantation. Overall study context: Each patient got anti-thymocyte globulin induction, then tacrolimus and steroids for about 3 years. Whole-study findings and limits: Present in recipient marrow, GvH clones included some that appeared first in ileum or blood. Declining HvG levels early post-transplant were linked to peak circulating GvH clone levels.

Concerning this clone: Its specificity is not known. One junction end does not reproduce the germline sequence, and a read error may be involved.

This table comes from immunoSEQ multiplex PCR, and its TCRdb copy is limited to in-frame clones, with some not included. The data contain tens of thousands of clones, around 90% of them singletons. The CDR3 extends over 11 amino acids. The germline V gene encodes CDR1 LGHNA and CDR2 YNFKEQ. This sequence originates from a human donor who was the organ donor for an intestinal transplant. The chain couples TRBV4-2 to TRBJ2-1; D uncertain. The material was unstimulated CD8+ T cells sorted from spleen or lymph node cells, obtained before transplant. The CDR3 loop is CASSVSDEQLF. For the CDR3, the DNA is TGTGCCAGCAGCGTCAGCGATGAGCAGCTCTTC.